This T cell receptor beta chain was captured by sequencing in a study of CD8+CD57+ T cells in acquired aplastic anemia. Template material for TCR beta VDJ and CDR3 profiling consisted of genomic DNA. In TCRdb, the reads were re-called with MiXCR into one record per CDR3 protein. This sample has 100,000 to 130,000 distinct CDR3 sequences; 40% to 60% occur once, and the top ten carry around 32%. The receptor's source is a human donor in good health, serving as a control. Sequencing was done on a sample of sorted CD4+, CD8+, or CD8+CD57+ T cells (not recorded which) from PBMCs.

The CDR3 nucleotides are TGTGCCACCAGCAGAGATGGGGGGGCGGCAGATACGCAGTATTTT. It codes for CATSRDGGAADTQYF. The chain employs TRBV15 and TRBJ2-3, with D possibly matching TRBD2 (7 bases). The V gene's germline CDR1 is LNHNV and CDR2 YYDKDF (reference sequence). The V gene lost 0 bases and the J gene lost 4 bases, with 11 bases spanning the gap. The CDR3 runs to 15 residues.